The rows below give T cell receptor beta chains drawn from one sample of a study of blood T cell repertoires in COVID-19. Profiled with immunoSEQ multiplex PCR; TCRdb holds only in-frame clones, not every one. The sample contains hundreds of thousands of clones, approximately 83% of which appear only once. Sample: peripheral blood. The source is a woman aged 25 to 39 who had recovered from COVID-19. CDR3s include the opening cysteine and the closing phenylalanine or tryptophan. D genes are given only for firm matches. The listing skips clone size in some rows; elsewhere it reads once, few, many or a size class.

J gene | D gene | clone size | V gene | CDR3 DNA | CDR3 protein
TRBJ1-1 | NA | NA | TRBV29-1 | TGCAGCGCACCAATCCACCCTCCGGGGGGGGCCACTGAAGCTTTCTTT | CSAPIHPPGGATEAFF
TRBJ1-4 | NA | once | TRBV24-1 | TGTGCCACCAGTGATTCAGGCCGGGGGGACGGAAAACTGTTTTTT | CATSDSGRGDGKLFF
TRBJ1-2 | NA | NA | TRBV5-4 | TGTGCCCTTTCTGAGGGAAATGGCGACTATGGCTACACCTTC | CALSEGNGDYGYTF
TRBJ2-7 | TRBD2 | NA | TRBV5-1 | TGCGCCAGCAGCTATAGCGGGTCTACCTACGAGCAGTACTTC | CASSYSGSTYEQYF
TRBJ1-1 | TRBD1 | NA | TRBV5-1 | TGCGCCAGCAGCCCCGGTGGGACAGCCCACGCTGAAGCTTTCTTT | CASSPGGTAHAEAFF
TRBJ2-5 | TRBD1 | NA | TRBV10-3 | TGTGCCATCAGTGAGTCCTTAGGGACAGCAGAGACCCAGTACTTC | CAISESLGTAETQYF
TRBJ2-4 | NA | NA | TRBV27 | TGTGCCAGCAGAGGGGCGTCCAAAAACATTCAGTACTTC | CASRGASKNIQYF
TRBJ2-7 | NA | NA | TRBV29-1 | TGCAGCGTTGAAGATTATTGGGCAGGGAACTACGAGCAGTACTTC | CSVEDYWAGNYEQYF
TRBJ2-6 | TRBD1 | NA | TRBV29-1 | TGCAGCGTTGAATTTGGGACAGGGTACGGGGCCAACGTCCTGACTTTC | CSVEFGTGYGANVLTF
TRBJ1-3 | NA | few | TRBV4-2 | TGTGCCAGCAGCCAAGATCATCCGCAGAGTCTAGGTGGAAACACCATATATTTT | CASSQDHPQSLGGNTIYF
TRBJ1-3 | NA | NA | TRBV9 | TGTGCCAGCGGCTCACCGGGGGGGATGGACTCTGGAAACACCATATATTTT | CASGSPGGMDSGNTIYF
TRBJ2-3 | TRBD1 | NA | TRBV6-5 | TGTGCCAGCACTCAAACAGGGGAAGGCACAGATACGCAGTATTTT | CASTQTGEGTDTQYF
TRBJ2-2 | TRBD2 | NA | TRBV13 | TGTGCCAGCAGCATCCGTAACCCACTAGCGGGGGCCTCTACCACCGGGGAGCTGTTTTTT | CASSIRNPLAGASTTGELFF
TRBJ2-4 | NA | NA | TRBV7-9 | TGTGCCAGCAGCATTCTGAGGGTGGGCATTCAGTACTTC | CASSILRVGIQYF
TRBJ1-1 | NA | NA | TRBV2 | TGTGCCAGCAGTGAAGGTCGGAGAGGGAACACTGAAGCTTTCTTT | CASSEGRRGNTEAFF
TRBJ2-7 | TRBD2 | NA | TRBV28 | TGTGCCAGCAGTTTCCCTTCCTCCTGGGGAGGGACCTACGAGCAGTACTTC | CASSFPSSWGGTYEQYF
TRBJ1-5 | NA | NA | TRBV24-1 | TGTGCCACCAGTCCGACAGGCTCAAATCAGCCCCAGCATTTT | CATSPTGSNQPQHF
TRBJ2-1 | NA | NA | TRBV15 | TGTGCCACCAGCCCCCCCTCTGACTCAGGGGCTGATGAGCAGTTCTTC | CATSPPSDSGADEQFF
TRBJ1-4 | TRBD1 | NA | TRBV13 | TGTGCCAGCAGCACACAGGGGCGTCCTGAAAAACTGTTTTTT | CASSTQGRPEKLFF
TRBJ1-2 | NA | NA | TRBV2 | TGTGCCAGCAATGGGGCACTATCTGGCTATGGCTACACCTTC | CASNGALSGYGYTF
TRBJ2-7 | TRBD2 | NA | TRBV5-6 | TGTGCCAGCAAGAGCTTATCTAGCGGCAAAGACGAGCAGTACTTC | CASKSLSSGKDEQYF
TRBJ1-1 | NA | NA | TRBV7-9 | TGTGCCAGCAGCTTAGAATACATGAACACTGAAGCTTTCTTT | CASSLEYMNTEAFF